This TCR beta chain comes out of a study of metastatic and nonmetastatic thyroid tumors. Overall study: Malignant and benign thyroid patients had repertoires compared in peripheral blood and tumor or nodule tissue.

As for this clone: The antigen remains unidentified.

The CDR3 consists of 15 residues. The germline V gene has CDR1 SGHTA and CDR2 FQGNSA. Trimming shortened V by 2 bases and J by 2 bases, and 12 bases separated the two germline ends. Original processing methods: A classifier for distant metastasis in papillary thyroid cancer was constructed using CDR3 differences observed across clinicopathological groups. TCRdb recomputed clones from the PCR reads via MiXCR. These V and J calls derive from TCRdb rather than the authors' analysis. The sample holds under 40,000 clones, approximately 18% seen once. Study-wide points: Compared with benign nodules, malignant thyroid tumors were reported to have significantly higher TCR beta diversity in both blood and tumor.

All patients were treatment-naive before thyroid surgery. The chain carries TRBV7-2 and TRBJ2-5, with no clear D. This TCR was recovered from a male donor with papillary thyroid cancer or a benign thyroid nodule (not recorded which). Some clones in this sample may be carry-over from other donors' samples. Sequenced input: blood. Here the CDR3 reads CASSLRIQLQETQYF. The CDR3 DNA reads as TGTGCCAGCAGCTTAAGGATACAACTACAAGAGACCCAGTACTTC.